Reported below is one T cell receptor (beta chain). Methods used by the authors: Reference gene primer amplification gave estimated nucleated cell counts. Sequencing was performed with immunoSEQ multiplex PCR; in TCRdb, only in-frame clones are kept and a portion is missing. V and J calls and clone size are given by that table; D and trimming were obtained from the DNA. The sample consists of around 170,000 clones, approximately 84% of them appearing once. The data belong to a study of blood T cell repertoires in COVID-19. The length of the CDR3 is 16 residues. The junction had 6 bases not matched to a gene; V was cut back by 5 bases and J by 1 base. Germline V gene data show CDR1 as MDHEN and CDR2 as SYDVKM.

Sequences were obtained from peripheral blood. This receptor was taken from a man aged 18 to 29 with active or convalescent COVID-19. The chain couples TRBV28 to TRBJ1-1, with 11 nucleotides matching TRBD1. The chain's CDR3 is CASSGIGTGGNTEAFF. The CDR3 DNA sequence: TGTGCCAGCAGTGGGATAGGGACAGGGGGGAACACTGAAGCTTTCTTT.